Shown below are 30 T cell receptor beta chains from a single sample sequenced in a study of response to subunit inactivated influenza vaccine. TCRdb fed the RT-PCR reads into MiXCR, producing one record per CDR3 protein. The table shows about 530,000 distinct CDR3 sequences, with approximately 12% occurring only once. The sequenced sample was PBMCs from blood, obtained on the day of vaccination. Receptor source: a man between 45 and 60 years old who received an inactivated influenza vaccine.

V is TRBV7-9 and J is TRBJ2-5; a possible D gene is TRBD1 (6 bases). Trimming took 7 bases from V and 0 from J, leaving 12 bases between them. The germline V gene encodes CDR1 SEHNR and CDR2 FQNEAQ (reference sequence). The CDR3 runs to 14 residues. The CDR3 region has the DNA TGTGCCAGCACAGGGGACGTGTACCAAGAGACCCAGTACTTC. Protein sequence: CASTGDVYQETQYF.

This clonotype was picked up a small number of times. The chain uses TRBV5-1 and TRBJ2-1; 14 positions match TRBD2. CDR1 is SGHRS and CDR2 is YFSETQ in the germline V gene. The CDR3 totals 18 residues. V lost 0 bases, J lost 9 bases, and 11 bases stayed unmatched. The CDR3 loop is CASSLGGLAGGPSFEQFF. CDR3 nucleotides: TGCGCCAGCAGCTTGGGCGGACTAGCGGGAGGTCCCTCCTTTGAGCAGTTCTTC.

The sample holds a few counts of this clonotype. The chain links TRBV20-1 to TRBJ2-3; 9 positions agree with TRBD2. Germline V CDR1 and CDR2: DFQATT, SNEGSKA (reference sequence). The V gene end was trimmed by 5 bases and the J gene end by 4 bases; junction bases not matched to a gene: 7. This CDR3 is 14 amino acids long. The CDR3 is CSAVLAGNSDTQYF. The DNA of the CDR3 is TGCAGTGCTGTCCTAGCGGGAAACTCAGATACGCAGTATTTT.

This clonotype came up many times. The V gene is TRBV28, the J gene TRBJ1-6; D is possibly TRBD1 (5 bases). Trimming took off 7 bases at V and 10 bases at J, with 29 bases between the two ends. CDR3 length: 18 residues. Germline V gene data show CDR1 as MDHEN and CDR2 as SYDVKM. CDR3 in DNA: TGTGCCAGCACCCTAGGACCGGGACGGCCAAGTTGGCCCTCACCCCTCCACTTT. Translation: CASTLGPGRPSWPSPLHF.

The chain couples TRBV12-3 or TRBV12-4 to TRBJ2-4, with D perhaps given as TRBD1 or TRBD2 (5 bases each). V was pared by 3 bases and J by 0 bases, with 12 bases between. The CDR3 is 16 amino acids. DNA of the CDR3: TGTGCCAGCAGTTTTTCGGGGCCGCTAGCCAAAAACATTCAGTACTTC. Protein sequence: CASSFSGPLAKNIQYF.

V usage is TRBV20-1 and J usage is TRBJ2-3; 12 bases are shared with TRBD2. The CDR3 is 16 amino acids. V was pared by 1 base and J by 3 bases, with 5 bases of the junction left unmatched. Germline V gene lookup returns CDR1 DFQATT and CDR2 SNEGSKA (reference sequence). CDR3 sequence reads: CSARASGGASTDTQYF. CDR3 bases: TGCAGTGCTAGAGCTAGCGGGGGGGCCAGTACAGATACGCAGTATTTT.

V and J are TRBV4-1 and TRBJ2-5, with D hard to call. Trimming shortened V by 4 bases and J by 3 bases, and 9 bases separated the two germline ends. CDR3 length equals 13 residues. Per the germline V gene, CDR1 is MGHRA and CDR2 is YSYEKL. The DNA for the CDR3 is TGCGCCAGCAGCCTGGCCGCGGAAGAGACCCAGTACTTC. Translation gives CASSLAAEETQYF.

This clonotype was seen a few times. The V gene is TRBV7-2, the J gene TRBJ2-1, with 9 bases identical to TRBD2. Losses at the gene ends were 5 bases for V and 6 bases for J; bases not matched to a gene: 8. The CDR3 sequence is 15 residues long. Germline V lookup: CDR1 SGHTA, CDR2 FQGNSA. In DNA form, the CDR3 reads TGTGCCAGCAGCCTTAGCGGGGGCGGAATCAATGAGCAGTTCTTC. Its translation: CASSLSGGGINEQFF.

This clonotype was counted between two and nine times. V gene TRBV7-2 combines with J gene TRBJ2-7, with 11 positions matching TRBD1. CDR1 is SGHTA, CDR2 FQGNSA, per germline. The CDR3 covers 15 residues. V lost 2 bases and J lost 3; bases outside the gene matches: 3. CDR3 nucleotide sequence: TGTGCCAGCAGCTTATTGGGACAGGGGGACTACGAGCAGTACTTC. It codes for CASSLLGQGDYEQYF.

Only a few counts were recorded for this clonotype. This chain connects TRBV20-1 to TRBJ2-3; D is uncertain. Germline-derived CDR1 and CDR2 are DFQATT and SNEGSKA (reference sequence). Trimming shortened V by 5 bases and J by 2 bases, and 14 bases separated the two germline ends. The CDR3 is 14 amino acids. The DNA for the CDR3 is TGCAGTGCTCAGAGAGTAGTTTTCACAGATACGCAGTATTTT. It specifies CSAQRVVFTDTQYF.

CDR3 DNA sequence: TGTGCCAGCAGGACGGACAGGGGTAAAGATCAGCCCCAGCATTTT. Translated, it gives CASRTDRGKDQPQHF. This sequence joins TRBV27 and TRBJ1-5, with 9 bases identical to TRBD1. In germline, CDR1 is MNHEY, CDR2 SMNVEV (reference sequence). The CDR3 covers 15 residues. V dropped 6 bases and J dropped 5; count of bases not matched to a gene: 8.

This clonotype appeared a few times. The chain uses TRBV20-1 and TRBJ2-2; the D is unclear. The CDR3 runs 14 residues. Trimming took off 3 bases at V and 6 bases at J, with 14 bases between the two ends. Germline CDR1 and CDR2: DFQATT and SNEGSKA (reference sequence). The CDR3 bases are TGCAGTGCTAGGCCTGGGCCCCGTCCCGGGGAGCTGTTTTTT. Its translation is CSARPGPRPGELFF.

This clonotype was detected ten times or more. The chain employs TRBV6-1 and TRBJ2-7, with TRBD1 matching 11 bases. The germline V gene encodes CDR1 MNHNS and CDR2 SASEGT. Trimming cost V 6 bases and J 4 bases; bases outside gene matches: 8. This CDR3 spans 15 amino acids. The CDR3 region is CASSPGQGAGYEQYF. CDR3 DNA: TGTGCCAGCAGCCCAGGACAGGGGGCGGGGTACGAGCAGTACTTC.

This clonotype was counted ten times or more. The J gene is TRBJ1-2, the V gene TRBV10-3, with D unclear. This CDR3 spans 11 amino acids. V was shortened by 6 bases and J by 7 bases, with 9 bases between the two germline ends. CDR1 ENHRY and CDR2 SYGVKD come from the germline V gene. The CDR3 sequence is CAISDAVGYTF. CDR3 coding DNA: TGTGCCATCAGCGATGCAGTTGGCTACACCTTC.

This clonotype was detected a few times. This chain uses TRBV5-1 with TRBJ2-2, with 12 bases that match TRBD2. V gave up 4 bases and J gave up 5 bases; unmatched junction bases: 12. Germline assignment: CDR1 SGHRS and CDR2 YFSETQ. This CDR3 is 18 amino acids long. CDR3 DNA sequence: TGCGCCAGCAGCCCCGTCTCTAGCGGGAGGGCCCGGACCGGGGAGCTGTTTTTT. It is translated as CASSPVSSGRARTGELFF.

CDR3: CASGLTGRGTNYGYTF. CDR3 DNA sequence: TGTGCTAGTGGTCTGACAGGGCGAGGGACTAACTATGGCTACACCTTC. This chain joins TRBV12-5 and TRBJ1-2, with 7 bases identical to TRBD1. The CDR3 contains 16 residues. CDR1 LGHNT and CDR2 FRNRAP come from the germline V gene. Trimming took 5 bases from V and 0 from J; bases not matched to a gene: 9.

For the CDR3, the DNA is TGTGCCAGCAGCCAAGCCCGGGAGTTGCAGTATTTT. This gives the protein CASSQARELQYF. The chain recombines TRBV4-2 with TRBJ2-3, with D possibly TRBD2 on 6 matching bases. Trimming removed 1 base from V and 11 bases from J, with 10 bases in between. The CDR3 covers 12 residues. Germline lookup yields CDR1 LGHNA and CDR2 YNFKEQ.

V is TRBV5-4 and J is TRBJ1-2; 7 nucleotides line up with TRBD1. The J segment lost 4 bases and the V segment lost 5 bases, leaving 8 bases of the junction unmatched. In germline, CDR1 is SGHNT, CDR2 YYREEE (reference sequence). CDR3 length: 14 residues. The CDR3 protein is CASRRGTESYGYTF. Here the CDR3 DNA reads TGTGCCAGCAGACGTGGGACAGAGAGCTATGGCTACACCTTC.

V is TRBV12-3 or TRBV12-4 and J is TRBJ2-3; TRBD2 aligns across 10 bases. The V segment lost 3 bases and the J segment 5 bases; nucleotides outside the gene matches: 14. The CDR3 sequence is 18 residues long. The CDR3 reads CASSFLFRLAGVQDTQYF. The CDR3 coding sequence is TGTGCCAGCAGTTTTTTGTTTCGGCTAGCGGGAGTCCAAGATACGCAGTATTTT.

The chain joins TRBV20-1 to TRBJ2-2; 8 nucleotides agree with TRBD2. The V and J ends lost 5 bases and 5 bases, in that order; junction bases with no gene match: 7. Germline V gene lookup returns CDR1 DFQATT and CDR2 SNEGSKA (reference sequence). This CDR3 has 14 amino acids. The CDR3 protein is CSASRGRSTGELFF. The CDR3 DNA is TGCAGTGCTTCTCGCGGGAGGTCTACCGGGGAGCTGTTTTTT.

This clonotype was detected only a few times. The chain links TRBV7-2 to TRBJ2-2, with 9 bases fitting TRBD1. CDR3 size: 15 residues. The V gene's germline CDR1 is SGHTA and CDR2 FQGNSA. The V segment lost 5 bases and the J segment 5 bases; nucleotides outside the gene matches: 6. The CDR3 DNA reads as TGTGCCAGCAGCGTGGCACAGGGGGCGACCGGGGAGCTGTTTTTT. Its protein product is CASSVAQGATGELFF.

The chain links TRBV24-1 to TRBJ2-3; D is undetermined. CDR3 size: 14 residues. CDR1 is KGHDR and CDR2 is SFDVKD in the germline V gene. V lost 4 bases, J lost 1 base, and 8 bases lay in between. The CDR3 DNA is TGTGCCACCAGTGACCACACCCGCACAGATACGCAGTATTTT. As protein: CATSDHTRTDTQYF.

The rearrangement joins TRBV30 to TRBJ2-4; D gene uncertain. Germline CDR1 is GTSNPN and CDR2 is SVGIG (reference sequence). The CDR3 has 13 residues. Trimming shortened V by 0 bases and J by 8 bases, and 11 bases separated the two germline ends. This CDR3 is CAWSVSSGDIQYF. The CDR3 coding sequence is TGTGCCTGGAGTGTATCTAGTGGAGACATTCAGTACTTC.

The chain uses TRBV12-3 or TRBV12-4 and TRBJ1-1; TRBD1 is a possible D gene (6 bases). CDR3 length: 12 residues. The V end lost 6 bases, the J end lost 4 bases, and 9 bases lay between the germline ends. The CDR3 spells CASRQGSTEAFF. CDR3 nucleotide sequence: TGTGCCAGCAGACAGGGAAGCACTGAAGCTTTCTTT.

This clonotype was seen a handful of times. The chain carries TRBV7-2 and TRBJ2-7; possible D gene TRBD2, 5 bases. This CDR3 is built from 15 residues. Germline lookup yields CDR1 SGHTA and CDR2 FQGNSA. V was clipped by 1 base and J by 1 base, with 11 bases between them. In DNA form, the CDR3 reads TGTGCCAGCAGCTTAGTTATTCGGGGATCCTACGAGCAGTACTTC. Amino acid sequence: CASSLVIRGSYEQYF.

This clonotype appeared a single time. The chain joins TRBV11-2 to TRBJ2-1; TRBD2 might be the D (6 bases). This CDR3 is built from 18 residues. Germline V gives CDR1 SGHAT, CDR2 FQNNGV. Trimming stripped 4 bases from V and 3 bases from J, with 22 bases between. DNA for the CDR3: TGTGCCAGCAGCTCCAAAACCCCGGGGGTCCGCCACTACAATGAGCAGTTCTTC. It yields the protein CASSSKTPGVRHYNEQFF.

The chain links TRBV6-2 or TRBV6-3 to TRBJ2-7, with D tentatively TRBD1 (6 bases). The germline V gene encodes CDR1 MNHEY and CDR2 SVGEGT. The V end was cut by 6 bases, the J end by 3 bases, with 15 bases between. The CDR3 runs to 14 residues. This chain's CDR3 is CASSLRGPFYEQYF. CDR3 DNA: TGTGCCAGCAGCCTCAGGGGTCCCTTCTACGAGCAGTACTTC.

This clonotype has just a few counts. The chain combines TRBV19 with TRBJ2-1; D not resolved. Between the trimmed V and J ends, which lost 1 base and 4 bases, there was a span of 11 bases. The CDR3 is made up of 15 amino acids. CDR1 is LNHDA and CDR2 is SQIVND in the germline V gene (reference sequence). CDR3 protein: CASSIGRNSYNEQFF. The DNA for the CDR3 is TGTGCCAGTAGTATAGGCAGGAACTCTTACAATGAGCAGTTCTTC.

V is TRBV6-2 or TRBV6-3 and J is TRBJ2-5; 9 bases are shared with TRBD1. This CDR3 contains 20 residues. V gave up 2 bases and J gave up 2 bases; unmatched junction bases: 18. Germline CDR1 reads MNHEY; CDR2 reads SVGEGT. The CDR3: CASSYIRGQGNLLRQETQYF. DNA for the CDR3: TGTGCCAGCAGTTACATTAGGGGACAGGGAAACCTACTTCGGCAAGAGACCCAGTACTTC.

The CDR3 nucleotides are TGTGCCAGCAGACAGGGGAGCCAGCCCCAGCATTTT. This codes for CASRQGSQPQHF. This rearrangement joins TRBV12-3 or TRBV12-4 to TRBJ1-5; 7 positions agree with TRBD1. V was clipped by 6 bases and J by 7 bases; unmatched bases: 3. The CDR3 spans 12 residues.